This T cell receptor beta chain was identified during a study of blood T cell repertoires in COVID-19. Using immunoSEQ multiplex PCR, the repertoire was profiled, and TCRdb retains in-frame clones only, with some absent. The profile covers fewer than 400,000 clones, with around 86% appearing a single time and about 4.6% taken by the ten largest. This clonotype was sampled from a man aged 25-40 years who had recovered from COVID-19. Sequenced sample: PBMCs or T cells enriched from blood (not recorded which).

The CDR3 region has the DNA TGTGCCAGTAGTTCAGGGACAGGGGAAGAAAAACTGTTTTTT. This sequence encodes CASSSGTGEEKLFF. This sequence joins TRBV19 and TRBJ1-4; TRBD1 agrees at 10 bases. V was clipped by 5 bases and J by 8 bases; unmatched bases: 5. The V gene's germline CDR1 is LNHDA and CDR2 SQIVND (reference sequence). The CDR3 is 14 residues long.